This TCR beta chain is from a study of read filtering for tumor transcriptome and immune sequencing. Study-wide context: Per sample, TCR-region reads ranged about 4.05 to 11 million by IR-seq, 85 to 1273 by RNA-seq.

This clonotype is categorized as large. Its specificity is unknown. Molecular barcoded adaptors covering alpha/delta and beta/gamma chains were used on approximately 400 ng RNA. TCRdb re-derived calls from the reads in MiXCR, one entry per CDR3 protein. The table includes 30,000 to 45,000 distinct CDR3 sequences, roughly an eighth detected once. Findings of the study overall: In IR-seq, single-read clonotypes were roughly 82% of clonotypes but approximately 3.5% of reads. Without single-read clonotypes, shared clonotype proportions correlated more between IR-seq and RNA-seq. This fraction held mixed bone marrow immune cells after CD138-negative sorting.

The germline gives CDR1 DFQATT, CDR2 SNEGSKA (reference sequence). Trimming took 0 bases from V and 6 from J, leaving 15 bases between them. CDR3 length equals 15 residues. This TCR was recovered from a donor aged 40 or over with multiple myeloma. The sequencing sample was made of a population of CD138-negative cells sorted from bone marrow. The V gene is TRBV20-1, the J gene TRBJ2-1; tentatively, D is TRBD1 or TRBD2 (6 bases each). This CDR3 is CSARDRGHTLNEQFF. Here the CDR3 DNA reads TGCAGTGCTAGAGATCGGGGGCATACTCTCAATGAGCAGTTCTTC.